Below, 8 T cell receptor beta chains from the same sample are listed, as sequenced in a study of blood T cell repertoires in COVID-19. Profiled with immunoSEQ multiplex PCR; TCRdb holds only in-frame clones, not every one. In the table there are about 69,000 clones, less than 90% of which are singletons. Sequenced: peripheral blood. These receptor sequences come from a man older than 75 with acute or convalescent COVID-19.

V usage is TRBV11-3 and J usage is TRBJ1-6; D may be TRBD1 (5 bases). The CDR3 runs 15 residues. CDR1 is SGHNT, CDR2 YENEEA, per germline. V was shortened by 3 bases and J by 14 bases, with 20 bases between the two germline ends. This chain's CDR3 is CASSFDSQKGFALHF. The DNA for the CDR3 is TGTGCCAGCAGCTTCGACTCCCAGAAGGGGTTCGCCCTCCACTTT.

This clone was seen only a few times. The chain couples TRBV7-9 to TRBJ1-2, with 8 bases aligning to TRBD1. V shed 5 bases and J 8 bases; nucleotides not matched to a gene: 4. CDR1 is SEHNR, CDR2 FQNEAQ, per germline (reference sequence). The CDR3 runs 12 residues. The CDR3 bases are TGTGCCAGCAGCGCGGGGGACAGGGGCTACACCTTC. Protein sequence: CASSAGDRGYTF.

This clone was seen a single time. The J gene is TRBJ2-7, the V gene TRBV5-6; 9 nucleotides match TRBD2. The V gene end was trimmed by 2 bases and the J gene end by 0 bases; junction bases not matched to a gene: 3. Germline-derived CDR1 and CDR2 are SGHDT and YYEEEE. CDR3 length: 15 amino acids. Here the CDR3 DNA reads TGTGCCAGCAGCTTTGGGACTAGCATCTCCTACGAGCAGTACTTC. Translating it yields CASSFGTSISYEQYF.

J is TRBJ1-1 and V is TRBV6-6; TRBD1 matches 8 bases. This CDR3 is 15 amino acids long. Trimming at V came to 2 bases and at J to 1 base, leaving 3 bases not matched to a gene. Germline CDR1 MNHNY, CDR2 SVGAGI (reference sequence). The CDR3 bases are TGTGCCAGCAGTTACGGGCAGGGGGCGAACACTGAAGCTTTCTTT. The encoded protein is CASSYGQGANTEAFF.

This chain joins TRBV6-5 and TRBJ1-1; no firm D call. The CDR3 covers 13 residues. Germline V lookup: CDR1 MNHEY, CDR2 SVGAGI. The V end lost 9 bases, the J end lost 1 base, and 12 bases lay between the germline ends. Here the CDR3 reads CASRIVRNTEAFF. DNA for the CDR3: TGTGCCAGTAGAATAGTAAGGAACACTGAAGCTTTCTTT.

The V call is TRBV19, the J call TRBJ1-2, with 8 bases lining up with TRBD1. The J segment lost 5 bases and the V segment lost 2 bases, leaving 7 bases of the junction unmatched. CDR1 is LNHDA, CDR2 SQIVND, per germline (reference sequence). The CDR3 has 15 amino acids. DNA for the CDR3: TGTGCCAGTAGTATATACCGGGACAGGCCATATGGCTACACCTTC. It codes for CASSIYRDRPYGYTF.

The chain recombines TRBV27 with TRBJ2-1, with 8 bases matching TRBD1. J lost 7 bases, V lost 8 bases, and 10 bases had no gene match. Germline V gives CDR1 MNHEY, CDR2 SMNVEV (reference sequence). This CDR3 region has 14 residues. The CDR3 region is CASADRGKRNEQFF. CDR3 sequence (DNA): TGTGCCAGCGCAGACAGGGGAAAGAGGAATGAGCAGTTCTTC.

The chain is built from TRBV19 and TRBJ2-7; a weak D match, TRBD2 (7 bases). Deletions cut 2 bases from V and 6 bases from J, with 14 bases between. The CDR3 consists of 14 residues. The V gene's germline CDR1 is LNHDA and CDR2 SQIVND (reference sequence). CDR3 sequence reads: CASSIRGAAGEQYF. The DNA for the CDR3 is TGTGCCAGTAGTATACGGGGGGCGGCCGGCGAGCAGTACTTC.